Each of the 30 T cell receptor beta chains below was sequenced from the same sample in a study of cytomegalovirus exposure and HLA in healthy donors. Clones were sequenced by immunoSEQ multiplex PCR, and TCRdb holds only the in-frame ones, with some missing. The table includes about 100,000 clones, roughly 84% detected once. Input material: PBMCs. These receptors originate from a young woman in good health and CMV-seronegative.

The V gene is TRBV27, the J gene TRBJ1-1, with 7 nucleotides matching TRBD1. CDR1 and CDR2 (germline): MNHEY, SMNVEV (reference sequence). V lost 4 bases, J lost 5 bases, and 4 bases stayed unmatched. The CDR3 extends over 13 amino acids. Here the CDR3 DNA reads TGTGCCAGCAGTTACAGGGGAGGAACTGAAGCTTTCTTT. It is translated as CASSYRGGTEAFF.

The gene calls are TRBV9 and TRBJ2-7; D might be TRBD1 (6 bases). This CDR3 is built from 14 residues. Trimming took 2 bases from V and 7 from J, leaving 16 bases between them. Germline V gene lookup returns CDR1 SGDLS and CDR2 YYNGEE. The chain's CDR3 is CASSVAGTTGEQYF. Here the CDR3 DNA reads TGTGCCAGCAGCGTCGCCGGGACAACGGGGGAGCAGTACTTC.

J is TRBJ1-6 and V is TRBV4-1; 8 bases are a match to TRBD1. CDR3 size: 16 residues. Losses at the gene ends were 3 bases for V and 9 bases for J; bases not matched to a gene: 10. Germline lookup yields CDR1 MGHRA and CDR2 YSYEKL. CDR3 DNA: TGCGCCAGCAGCCACCCCCCCGGACAGGGATCTTCACCCCTCCACTTT. This sequence encodes CASSHPPGQGSSPLHF.

This clone was counted a single time. The gene calls are TRBV19 and TRBJ2-1, with TRBD2 as a possible D gene (6 bases). The CDR3 has 13 residues. V was trimmed by 5 bases and J by 10 bases, leaving 15 bases between them. Germline V gene sequence: CDR1 LNHDA, CDR2 SQIVND (reference sequence). DNA for the CDR3: TGTGCCAGTAGTGCGACCCTTCTAGCGGAGCAGTTCTTC. This gives the protein CASSATLLAEQFF.

The V gene is TRBV7-9, the J gene TRBJ1-1; maybe TRBD1 (5 bases). The CDR3 length is 14 residues. V shed 5 bases and J shed 1 base, with 11 bases lying between them. The V gene's germline CDR1 is SEHNR and CDR2 FQNEAQ (reference sequence). The CDR3 nucleotides are TGTGCCAGCAGCCCACAAGGGGAGAACACTGAAGCTTTCTTT. It is translated as CASSPQGENTEAFF.

This clone was counted between two and nine times. The chain recombines TRBV9 with TRBJ2-5; TRBD1 might be the D (6 bases). The germline V and J ends were trimmed by 5 bases and 1 base, with 15 bases remaining between them. The CDR3 covers 15 residues. CDR1 and CDR2 from the germline V gene are SGDLS and YYNGEE. CDR3 region: CASSQQGSIQETQYF. DNA of the CDR3: TGTGCCAGCAGTCAACAGGGTTCCATCCAAGAGACCCAGTACTTC.

The rearrangement links TRBV2 to TRBJ1-1, with D perhaps matching TRBD1 (6 bases). The V gene's germline CDR1 is SNHLY and CDR2 FYNNEI. The CDR3 has 15 amino acids. V lost 4 bases to trimming and J lost 4 bases, with 16 bases between them. The CDR3 region is CASSGGGTLSTEAFF. The CDR3 nucleotides are TGTGCCAGCAGTGGCGGGGGCACCTTGAGCACTGAAGCTTTCTTT.

The chain combines TRBV2 with TRBJ1-5, with D maybe TRBD1 (5 bases). Germline V gene sequence: CDR1 SNHLY, CDR2 FYNNEI. Trimming cost V 3 bases and J 11 bases, with 20 bases left between them. This CDR3 comprises 15 residues. The CDR3 here is CASSEGQTSLGTQHF. DNA for the CDR3: TGTGCCAGCAGTGAGGGGCAGACCTCCCTCGGTACCCAGCATTTT.

The chain is built from TRBV6-5 and TRBJ2-7, with 9 bases fitting TRBD1. The CDR3 is 15 residues long. Germline V CDR1 and CDR2: MNHEY, SVGAGI. V was pared by 5 bases and J by 6 bases, with 11 bases of the junction left unmatched. CDR3 in amino acids: CASSLKPGQGIEQYF. In DNA form, the CDR3 reads TGTGCCAGCAGTCTAAAACCGGGACAGGGAATCGAGCAGTACTTC.

J is TRBJ2-6 and V is TRBV19; 8 nucleotides agree with TRBD1. Trimming cost V 4 bases and J 2 bases; bases outside gene matches: 1. Germline values: CDR1 LNHDA, CDR2 SQIVND (reference sequence). The CDR3 covers 15 residues. CDR3 sequence: CASSTGGAGANVLTF. The CDR3 coding sequence is TGTGCCAGTAGTACAGGGGGCGCTGGGGCCAACGTCCTGACTTTC.

CDR3 sequence: CASTSQGQGSTGELFF. The CDR3 DNA follows: TGTGCCAGCACCTCCCAGGGACAGGGGAGCACCGGGGAGCTGTTTTTT. This rearrangement joins TRBV7-9 to TRBJ2-2; 10 bases are shared with TRBD1. This CDR3 contains 16 residues. Germline V gene data show CDR1 as SEHNR and CDR2 as FQNEAQ (reference sequence). V was pared by 7 bases and J by 4 bases, with 9 bases of the junction left unmatched. The entire variable domain, with the rest obtained from reference TRBV7-9 and TRBJ2-2, is as follows: DTGVSQNPRHKITKRGQNVTFRCDPISEHNRLYWYRQTLGQGPEFLTYFQNEAQLEKSRLLSDRFSAERPKGSFSTLEIQRTEQGDSAMYLCASTSQGQGSTGELFFGEGSRLTVL.

This chain joins TRBV5-3 and TRBJ2-1; unclear D gene. TRBV5-3 is known as an ORF, though its function is uncertain. The CDR3 length is 14 residues. The ends were cut back, 2 bases at V and 1 base at J, with 7 bases in the middle. CDR3 nucleotide sequence: TGTGCCAGAAGCTTTGCCGAGTCCTACAATGAGCAGTTCTTC. This codes for CARSFAESYNEQFF.

This clone was detected a few times. This chain connects TRBV6-5 to TRBJ1-6; TRBD1 aligns across 8 bases. This CDR3 contains 15 residues. The germline V gene has CDR1 MNHEY and CDR2 SVGAGI. With 5 bases clipped from V and 3 bases from J, the junction kept 3 bases outside the gene matches. The CDR3 nucleotides read TGTGCCAGCAGTCAGGGGGCCAACTATAATTCACCCCTCCACTTT. Translated: CASSQGANYNSPLHF.

The chain joins TRBV6-6 to TRBJ2-1; 7 bases align to TRBD1. After removal of 5 bases from V and 5 bases from J, the junction contained 3 bases not matched to a gene. This CDR3 comprises 13 residues. The germline CDR1 and CDR2 sequences are MNHNY and SVGAGI (reference sequence). The CDR3 region is CASSRQGDNEQFF. The CDR3 DNA is TGTGCCAGCAGTCGACAGGGAGACAATGAGCAGTTCTTC.

This sequence joins TRBV27 and TRBJ2-3; D gene unclear. V shed 3 bases and J shed 1 base, with 5 bases lying between them. Germline V gene data show CDR1 as MNHEY and CDR2 as SMNVEV (reference sequence). There are 13 residues in the CDR3. Here the CDR3 DNA reads TGTGCCAGCAGTTTGAGCCGCACAGATACGCAGTATTTT. Amino acid sequence: CASSLSRTDTQYF.

The J gene is TRBJ1-2, the V gene TRBV15, with TRBD1 matching 7 bases. J gave up 2 bases and V 1 base, and 4 bases lay outside the gene matches. The germline gives CDR1 LNHNV, CDR2 YYDKDF (reference sequence). CDR3 length: 15 amino acids. This CDR3 reads CATSRVDRANYGYTF. The CDR3, as DNA: TGTGCCACCAGCAGAGTAGACAGGGCCAACTATGGCTACACCTTC.

The V and J genes are TRBV10-3 and TRBJ2-7; 15 bases fit TRBD2. Germline assignment: CDR1 ENHRY and CDR2 SYGVKD. Losses at the gene ends were 4 bases for V and 7 bases for J; bases not matched to a gene: 8. The CDR3 consists of 16 residues. In DNA, the CDR3 is TGTGCCATCAGTGGGTCCGGGGGACTAGCGGGAGGAGAGCAGTACTTC. This codes for CAISGSGGLAGGEQYF.

The chain recombines TRBV14 with TRBJ2-7; tentatively, D is TRBD2 (5 bases). The V and J ends lost 7 bases and 3 bases respectively, with 19 bases between them. This CDR3 spans 15 amino acids. In germline, CDR1 is SGHDN, CDR2 FVKESK. CDR3 protein: CASNRIGEVDYEQYF. The DNA of the CDR3 is TGTGCCAGCAACCGTATCGGGGAAGTCGACTACGAGCAGTACTTC.

V and J are TRBV19 and TRBJ2-2, with 10 bases lining up with TRBD1. The CDR3 length is 14 residues. Germline V gene data show CDR1 as LNHDA and CDR2 as SQIVND (reference sequence). The ends lost 9 bases at V and 2 bases at J; junction bases unmatched: 3. Here the CDR3 reads CASDRGLNTGELFF. The CDR3 nucleotides read TGTGCCAGCGACAGGGGGCTTAACACCGGGGAGCTGTTTTTT.

This clone was picked up a small number of times. The chain links TRBV4-2 to TRBJ2-7; TRBD2 matches at 11 bases. The CDR3 is 16 residues long. V lost 1 base and J lost 5; bases outside the gene matches: 7. The germline V gene has CDR1 LGHNA and CDR2 YNFKEQ. In DNA form, the CDR3 reads TGTGCCAGCAGCCAAGCCGGGACTAGCGGAGCCGACGAGCAGTACTTC. Translation gives CASSQAGTSGADEQYF.

This clone was recorded a few times. J is TRBJ2-7 and V is TRBV5-1; perhaps TRBD2 as D (5 bases). The CDR3 has 12 amino acids. V lost 4 bases and J 6 bases, leaving 11 bases between the germline ends. CDR1 SGHRS and CDR2 YFSETQ come from the germline V gene. CDR3 loop: CASSSGATEQYF. CDR3 DNA sequence: TGCGCCAGCAGCAGCGGAGCCACCGAGCAGTACTTC.

This chain uses TRBV5-8 with TRBJ1-3; the match to TRBD1 covers 9 bases. Germline loops: CDR1 SGHTS, CDR2 YDEGEE. CDR3 size: 16 residues. V was pared by 3 bases and J by 5 bases, with 9 bases of the junction left unmatched. The CDR3 reads CASSYPGQGRRNTIYF. In DNA form, the CDR3 reads TGTGCCAGCAGCTACCCGGGACAGGGTAGGAGAAACACCATATATTTT.

The genes are TRBV7-3 and TRBJ1-2; possible D gene TRBD1, 5 bases. The CDR3 is 15 amino acids. Germline V CDR1 and CDR2: SGHTA, FQGTGA. The V end was cut by 5 bases, the J end by 5 bases, with 18 bases between. Here the CDR3 DNA reads TGTGCCAGCAGCGCCAATGACAGCTCCCTTTATGGCTACACCTTC. Translating gives CASSANDSSLYGYTF.

The count of this clone is one. The chain uses TRBV6-5 and TRBJ1-1; TRBD1 agrees at 7 bases. The CDR3 contains 15 residues. With V trimmed by 4 bases and J by 2 bases, 7 bases remained unmatched. CDR1 is MNHEY and CDR2 is SVGAGI in the germline V gene. CDR3 DNA: TGTGCCAGCAGTTGGGCGGGACAGATAAACACTGAAGCTTTCTTT. Residues: CASSWAGQINTEAFF.

The CDR3 protein is CASSPNGQPTNEKLFF. The CDR3 DNA is TGTGCCAGCAGCCCCAATGGACAGCCAACTAATGAAAAACTGTTTTTT. V usage is TRBV9 and J usage is TRBJ1-4; a weak D match, TRBD1 (6 bases). The V gene lost 4 bases and the J gene lost 0 bases, with 13 bases spanning the gap. The CDR3 runs to 16 residues. Germline CDR1 is SGDLS and CDR2 is YYNGEE.

The genes are TRBV28 and TRBJ1-5; D gene ambiguous. Germline V gene sequence: CDR1 MDHEN, CDR2 SYDVKM. The CDR3 length is 14 residues. V shed 2 bases and J shed 3 bases, with 8 bases lying between them. The CDR3 region has the DNA TGTGCCAGCAGTTTAGGGCCGACCAATCAGCCCCAGCATTTT. Its translation is CASSLGPTNQPQHF.

This chain joins TRBV28 and TRBJ1-6; D unclear. This CDR3 is 15 amino acids long. V lost 3 bases, J lost 4 bases, and 10 bases lay in between. From germline, CDR1 is MDHEN and CDR2 SYDVKM. CDR3 DNA sequence: TGTGCCAGCAGTTTTCCTACGGGTTATAATTCACCCCTCCACTTT. It translates to CASSFPTGYNSPLHF.

The chain recombines TRBV9 with TRBJ2-7; 7 bases line up with TRBD1. This CDR3 is built from 14 residues. Germline V CDR1 and CDR2: SGDLS, YYNGEE. V trimming: 4 bases; J trimming: 3 bases; junction bases outside the gene matches: 7. Here the CDR3 reads CASSPPGTDYEQYF. The CDR3 nucleotides read TGTGCCAGCAGCCCCCCCGGGACAGACTACGAGCAGTACTTC.

The chain joins TRBV6-6 to TRBJ2-5; D perhaps matches TRBD2 (5 bases). The V gene's germline CDR1 is MNHNY and CDR2 SVGAGI (reference sequence). This CDR3 contains 12 residues. V lost 8 bases, J lost 2 bases, and 9 bases lay in between. CDR3 bases: TGTGCCAGCGGTGGGGAGCAAGAGACCCAGTACTTC. Translating it yields CASGGEQETQYF.

This clone was found once. The chain recombines TRBV2 with TRBJ2-1; 7 bases align to TRBD1. In germline, CDR1 is SNHLY, CDR2 FYNNEI. The CDR3 runs 15 residues. The V gene end was trimmed by 2 bases and the J gene end by 7 bases; junction bases not matched to a gene: 8. The CDR3 loop is CASSELSGRGNEQFF. The DNA for the CDR3 is TGTGCCAGCAGTGAATTATCTGGCAGGGGGAATGAGCAGTTCTTC.